This T cell receptor (beta chain) was captured by sequencing in a study of blood T cell repertoires in COVID-19. Study as a whole: COVID-19 samples collected from the United States, Italy and Spain covered acute and convalescent phases. T cells, B-cell-depleted T cells, or PBMCs provided the cDNA or gDNA that served as material.

CDR3 length: 14 residues. Germline V gene data show CDR1 as SGHTA and CDR2 as FQGNSA. V lost 2 bases and J lost 9; bases outside the gene matches: 4. Methods used by the authors: Reference gene primer amplification gave nucleated cell count estimates. Libraries were prepared by immunoSEQ multiplex PCR; TCRdb keeps only in-frame clonotypes and omits some of them. Clonal size and the V and J genes are those of that table, whereas D and trimming came from the DNA. The table lists approximately 100,000 clones, roughly 80% of them singletons. The clonotype comes from a human donor in a cohort sampled during active COVID-19. This chain links TRBV7-2 with TRBJ2-1, with 10 bases identical to TRBD1. Input material: peripheral blood. CDR3 protein: CASSLRQGAIEQFF. In nucleotides, the CDR3 is TGTGCCAGCAGCTTAAGACAGGGGGCGATTGAGCAGTTCTTC.